This TCR beta chain is drawn from a study of T-cell memory formation after mild COVID-19. The germline V and J ends were trimmed by 2 bases and 2 bases, with 12 bases remaining between them. The CDR3 runs 15 residues. CDR1 and CDR2 from the germline V gene are SGHRS and YFSETQ. Details on this clonotype: Its antigen is unknown.

Overall study findings and caveats: The study found balanced CD4/CD8 in clones contracting day 15 to 85 and a CD4+ lean in later expanders.

TCRdb re-called the 5' RACE reads with MiXCR, one entry per CDR3 protein. The sample holds under 250,000 distinct CDR3 sequences, 15% seen once. The V and J genes are TRBV5-1 and TRBJ2-3, with a possible D match to TRBD2 (5 bases). This TCR was recovered from an adult woman who had mild COVID-19 (a few samples of this study predate the infection). Cell type and time point are not known. Sequenced input: PBMCs or a T cell subset sorted from them (not recorded which). The CDR3 is CASSFGSSPTDTQYF. The CDR3 coding sequence is TGCGCCAGCAGCTTTGGTTCTAGCCCCACAGATACGCAGTATTTT. Together with reference TRBV5-1 and TRBJ2-3, the CDR3 gives the full variable domain: KAGVTQTPRYLIKTRGQQVTLSCSPISGHRSVSWYQQTPGQGLQFLFEYFSETQRNKGNFPGRFSGRQFSNSRSEMNVSTLELGDSALYLCASSFGSSPTDTQYFGPGTRLTVL.